A selection of T cell receptor beta chains follows, all from one sample in a study of CD8+ T cells in alopecia areata. The data were produced by immunoSEQ multiplex PCR, yet TCRdb's version contains in-frame clones alone and is incomplete. The sample consists of 180,000 or so clones, 45% to 60% of them appearing once. Material: CD8+ T cells sorted from blood, obtained between weeks 51 and 54, from a patient treated with tofacitinib. All receptors come from a human donor with alopecia areata. Each CDR3 is given with its conserved first and last residue. The D gene is left open where the match is weak. Size tells how often a clone was seen (once, few, many) or the class of an expanded clone, and some rows leave it out.

13	.	.	TRBV7-3	TRBJ1-5	TGTGCCAGCAGCTTAGACAGAAGTCAGCCCCAGCATTTT	CASSLDRSQPQHF
13	.	.	TRBV29-1	TRBJ2-2	TGCAGCGTTGCAACAGGGAACACCGGGGAGCTGTTTTTT	CSVATGNTGELFF
14	TRBD1	.	TRBV5-1	TRBJ1-1	TGCGCCAGCAGCCCCGGACAGGGGTTCACTGAAGCTTTCTTT	CASSPGQGFTEAFF
18	TRBD1	.	TRBV7-3	TRBJ2-6	TGTGCCAGCAGCGCACCAGGGGGCCTCCTTTCTGGGGCCAACGTCCTGACTTTC	CASSAPGGLLSGANVLTF
14	.	.	TRBV6-6	TRBJ1-5	TGTGCCAGCAGTTTACCCTCGGGTAATCAGCCCCAGCATTTT	CASSLPSGNQPQHF
14	TRBD1	.	TRBV5-6	TRBJ1-1	TGTGCCAGCAGCCCAGGGGGCATGAACACTGAAGCTTTCTTT	CASSPGGMNTEAFF
16	TRBD1	.	TRBV7-9	TRBJ2-7	TGTGCCAGCAGCTTTTCGGGACAGGGCCTCTCCTACGAGCAGTACTTC	CASSFSGQGLSYEQYF
15	TRBD1	few	TRBV13	TRBJ1-1	TGTGCCAGCAGCTCTTGGGACAGGGGCTACACTGAAGCTTTCTTT	CASSSWDRGYTEAFF
15	.	.	TRBV7-2	TRBJ1-5	TGTGCCAGCAGCTCAGGACTCTATAGCAATCAGCCCCAGCATTTT	CASSSGLYSNQPQHF
14	TRBD1	few	TRBV13	TRBJ2-5	TGTGCCAGCAGCACCGGGACAGGTCAAGAGACCCAGTACTTC	CASSTGTGQETQYF
15	.	few	TRBV6-5	TRBJ1-2	TGTGCCAGCAGCATGTACAGGGAAGAAAACTCTGGCTACACCTTC	CASSMYREENSGYTF
13	.	few	TRBV5-4	TRBJ2-1	TGTGCCAGCAGCTTGTCCCGGAACAATGAGCAGTTCTTC	CASSLSRNNEQFF
14	TRBD2	few	TRBV27	TRBJ2-7	TGTGCCAGCAGACTAGCGGGGCGAGGACCCGAGCAGTACTTC	CASRLAGRGPEQYF
14	.	.	TRBV4-1	TRBJ1-1	TGCGCCAGCAGCCAAGATACAGAAACCTCTGAAGCTTTCTTT	CASSQDTETSEAFF
16	.	.	TRBV7-7	TRBJ2-2	TGTGCTAGCAGCTTAGGGGCAGGGTTGGACACCGGGGAGCTGTTTTTT	CASSLGAGLDTGELFF
12	TRBD1	.	TRBV30	TRBJ1-1	TGTGCCTGGAGTCCACAGGGGATTGAAGCTTTCTTT	CAWSPQGIEAFF
14	TRBD2	.	TRBV6-6	TRBJ2-3	TGTGCCAGCACCCAATGGACTAGCGAGGATACGCAGTATTTT	CASTQWTSEDTQYF
15	.	.	TRBV27	TRBJ2-5	TGTGCCAGCAGTAGGGGGGACAGACACCAAGAGACCCAGTACTTC	CASSRGDRHQETQYF
14	.	many	TRBV9	TRBJ1-5	TGTGCCAGCAGCGTAGGGGGACCTAATCAGCCCCAGCATTTT	CASSVGGPNQPQHF
14	TRBD1	.	TRBV4-1	TRBJ2-7	TGCGCCAGCAGCCAAGATCCTACAGGGGACGAGCAGTACTTC	CASSQDPTGDEQYF
14	.	few	TRBV9	TRBJ1-6	TGTGCCAGCAGCGTAGTAGGGGCCAATTCACCCCTCCACTTT	CASSVVGANSPLHF
15	TRBD2	.	TRBV9	TRBJ2-3	TGTGCCAGCAGCGATCGGGACTACCGCGGAGATACGCAGTATTTT	CASSDRDYRGDTQYF
17	.	once	TRBV5-1	TRBJ2-3	TGCGCCAGCAGCTTAGTGGGAAGCAGGGCAAACACAGATACGCAGTATTTT	CASSLVGSRANTDTQYF
15	.	few	TRBV7-9	TRBJ1-6	TGTGCCAGCAGCTTAGCCCGGGACTATAATTCACCCCTCCACTTT	CASSLARDYNSPLHF
14	.	.	TRBV14	TRBJ1-1	TGTGCCAGCAGCCCTCAAGGAGGGACGGCTGAAGCTTTCTTT	CASSPQGGTAEAFF
15	.	.	TRBV4-1	TRBJ1-1	TGCGCCAGCAGCCAAGATGGTTGGGGAAGGACTGAAGCTTTCTTT	CASSQDGWGRTEAFF
15	TRBD2	.	TRBV25-1	TRBJ2-3	TGTGCCAGCAGTGGATTGGGCGGGGGGCCAGATACGCAGTATTTT	CASSGLGGGPDTQYF
16	.	few	TRBV18	TRBJ2-6	TGTGCCAGCTCGCGGGAAACAGGGACTGGGGCCAACGTCCTGACTTTC	CASSRETGTGANVLTF
16	.	.	TRBV5-1	TRBJ2-7	TGCGCCAGCAGCTTGGAAGCTTCCGACAGCACCTACGAGCAGTACTTC	CASSLEASDSTYEQYF
14	TRBD1	.	TRBV29-1	TRBJ2-1	TGCAGCGCTGGACGCTGGGACAGCTACAATGAGCAGTTCTTC	CSAGRWDSYNEQFF
13	.	.	TRBV30	TRBJ2-7	TGTGCCGCGGGGGCAGGGGCCCCCTACGAGCAGTACTTC	CAAGAGAPYEQYF
16	TRBD1	.	TRBV9	TRBJ1-2	TGTGCCAGCAGCACCCAGTCTCGGGACAGCTACTATGGCTACACCTTC	CASSTQSRDSYYGYTF
14	TRBD2	.	TRBV5-1	TRBJ2-5	TGCGCCAGCAGCTTAGAAGGGAGGGAAGAGACCCAGTACTTC	CASSLEGREETQYF
14	TRBD1	few	TRBV29-1	TRBJ2-5	TGCAGCGTCTCGGGACAGGGGACAGGGGAGACCCAGTACTTC	CSVSGQGTGETQYF
14	.	.	TRBV5-1	TRBJ2-4	TGCGCCAGCAGCTTGTCAGGGTGGGGGAACATTCAGTACTTC	CASSLSGWGNIQYF
16	TRBD2	few	TRBV7-9	TRBJ2-7	TGTGCCAGCAGCCCGTGGACTAGCCGGGACCTGGGCGAGCAGTACTTC	CASSPWTSRDLGEQYF
14	TRBD2	.	TRBV29-1	TRBJ2-5	TGCAGCGTGGGGTCGGGAGGGATCCAAGAGACCCAGTACTTC	CSVGSGGIQETQYF
13	.	.	TRBV15	TRBJ2-3	TGTGCCACCTCAGGAGACAGGCCAGATACGCAGTATTTT	CATSGDRPDTQYF
15	.	few	TRBV29-1	TRBJ2-1	TGCAGCGTTCCCGGGCGGGGACCTACCTACAATGAGCAGTTCTTC	CSVPGRGPTYNEQFF
10	.	once	TRBV6-5	TRBJ1-1	TGTGCCAGCAGTTACCCTTTGGCCGAGTTT	CASSYPLAEF
16	.	.	TRBV9	TRBJ1-2	TGTGCCAGCAGCGTAGATACAGGTCAAGCTAACTATGGCTACACCTTC	CASSVDTGQANYGYTF
14	.	few	TRBV29-1	TRBJ2-6	TGCAGCGTTGAATGGGTGGATGGGGCCAACGTCCTGACTTTC	CSVEWVDGANVLTF
13	.	few	TRBV5-1	TRBJ2-7	TGCGCCAGCAGCTTGGGGCAGGGCGGCGAGCAGTACTTC	CASSLGQGGEQYF
13	.	.	TRBV7-9	TRBJ2-5	TGTGCCAGTCAGGGACCGCTGCAAGAGACCCAGTACTTC	CASQGPLQETQYF
13	.	.	TRBV6-1	TRBJ1-2	TGTGCCAGCAGTGAAGCGGCACCATATGGCTACACCTTC	CASSEAAPYGYTF
11	.	few	TRBV20-1	TRBJ1-1	TGCAGTGCTAGTCTGAACACTGAAGCTTTCTTT	CSASLNTEAFF
12	.	few	TRBV29-1	TRBJ2-7	TGCAGCGTTGAAGATCTTGGTTACGAGCAGTACTTC	CSVEDLGYEQYF
14	TRBD1	.	TRBV19	TRBJ2-5	TGTGCCAGTAGTATTATCGGGGACAGAGAGACCCAGTACTTC	CASSIIGDRETQYF
15	.	.	TRBV4-3	TRBJ1-1	TGCGCCAGCAGCCAGGGCCTGGGAGGGGACACTGAAGCTTTCTTT	CASSQGLGGDTEAFF
14	TRBD1	few	TRBV2	TRBJ1-1	TGTGCCAGCAGTGATGACAGGGGATGGACTGAAGCTTTCTTT	CASSDDRGWTEAFF
14	.	few	TRBV6-6	TRBJ1-5	TGTGCCAGCAGCCCCGGTTTGTCGACTCAGCCCCAGCATTTT	CASSPGLSTQPQHF
14	.	.	TRBV5-6	TRBJ1-3	TGTGCCAGCAGCTTGGGTGGTGCTGGAAACACCATATATTTT	CASSLGGAGNTIYF
15	.	.	TRBV9	TRBJ1-1	TGTGCCAGCAGCCTAACCGGGGCCTCTGACACTGAAGCTTTCTTT	CASSLTGASDTEAFF
14	TRBD1	few	TRBV15	TRBJ2-3	TGTGCCACCAGCATACAGGGGAACACAGATACGCAGTATTTT	CATSIQGNTDTQYF
15	.	few	TRBV27	TRBJ2-5	TGTGCCAGCAGTTTATTAGGCAGGGCCCAAGAGACCCAGTACTTC	CASSLLGRAQETQYF